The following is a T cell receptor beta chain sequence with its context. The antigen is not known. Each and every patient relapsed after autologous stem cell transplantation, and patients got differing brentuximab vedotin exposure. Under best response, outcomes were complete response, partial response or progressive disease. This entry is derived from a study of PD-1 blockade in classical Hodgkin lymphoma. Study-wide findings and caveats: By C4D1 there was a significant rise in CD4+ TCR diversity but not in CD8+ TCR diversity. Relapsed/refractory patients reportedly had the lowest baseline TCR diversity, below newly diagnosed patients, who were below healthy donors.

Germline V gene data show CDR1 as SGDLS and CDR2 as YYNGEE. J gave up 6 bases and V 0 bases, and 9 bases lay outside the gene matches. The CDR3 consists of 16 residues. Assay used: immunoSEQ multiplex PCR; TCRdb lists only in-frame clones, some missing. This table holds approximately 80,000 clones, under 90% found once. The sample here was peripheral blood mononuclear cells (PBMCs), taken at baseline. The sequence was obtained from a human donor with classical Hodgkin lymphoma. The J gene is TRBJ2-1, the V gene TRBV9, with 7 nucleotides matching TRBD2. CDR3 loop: CASSVEVGGRINEQFF. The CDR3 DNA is TGTGCCAGCAGCGTAGAAGTCGGGGGGAGGATCAATGAGCAGTTCTTC. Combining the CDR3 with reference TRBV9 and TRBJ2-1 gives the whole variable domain DSGVTQTPKHLITATGQRVTLRCSPRSGDLSVYWYQQSLDQGLQFLIQYYNGEERAKGNILERFSAQQFPDLHSELNLSSLELGDSALYFCASSVEVGGRINEQFFGPGTRLTVL.